These 7 T cell receptor beta chains were sequenced from one sample in a study of neurological immune-mediated disorders (dated by TCRdb to the late 2010s). Libraries were constructed by 5' RACE. The instrument given in TCRdb is Illumina HiSeq 2500. TCRdb took the public reads, trimmed them with fastp at Q25, ran MiXCR for clone calling and kept in-frame beta chains. Each entry merges the rows of one CDR3 protein and shows their most common DNA and genes. Here the sample has fewer than 75,000 distinct CDR3 sequences; less than 5.5% occur a single time. The ten most abundant clones make up 6.9% of the sample. Sequencing was carried out using PBMCs. The source is a young man with multiple sclerosis.

The chain combines TRBV7-9 with TRBJ2-1; 8 bases agree with TRBD1. Germline CDR1 and CDR2: SEHNR and FQNEAQ (reference sequence). The CDR3 is made up of 16 amino acids. After removal of 4 bases from V and 6 bases from J, the junction contained 11 bases not matched to a gene. CDR3 nucleotides: TGTGCCAGCAGCTCCGTCGACAGGGGCTTTTCCAATGAGCAGTTCTTC. Translation gives CASSSVDRGFSNEQFF.

Concerning this clonotype: With a much larger clone just one base away, this may be a read error. Since the CDR3 does not end with the conserved phenylalanine or tryptophan, this likely comes from a read error. This chain links TRBV7-8 with TRBJ1-2; the match to TRBD1 covers 7 bases. With 6 bases clipped from V and 5 bases from J, the junction kept 6 bases outside the gene matches. Germline CDR1 and CDR2: SGHVS and FQNEAQ. The CDR3 covers 13 residues. The CDR3 reads CASRRDSSYGYTV. The CDR3 DNA sequence: TGTGCCAGCAGACGGGACAGTTCATATGGCTACACCGTC.

The chain links TRBV20-1 to TRBJ2-3, with 10 bases lining up with TRBD2. V was clipped by 1 base and J by 4 bases; unmatched bases: 5. CDR3 length equals 15 residues. Germline V gene sequence: CDR1 DFQATT, CDR2 SNEGSKA (reference sequence). CDR3 DNA sequence: TGCAGTGCTAGAGTTAGCGGGGGGTGGGCAGATACGCAGTATTTT. It translates to CSARVSGGWADTQYF.

This clonotype has ten or more counts. In nucleotides, the CDR3 is TGCGCCAGCAGCCTCTGGACTAGCGTTAAAGAGACCCAGTACTTC. Translation: CASSLWTSVKETQYF. The chain is built from TRBV5-1 and TRBJ2-5; 9 bases align to TRBD2. CDR1 is SGHRS and CDR2 is YFSETQ in the germline V gene. This CDR3 contains 15 residues. V was clipped by 4 bases and J by 3 bases; unmatched bases: 7.

There are many counts of this clonotype. J is TRBJ2-1 and V is TRBV12-3 or TRBV12-4; 8 bases are a match to TRBD1. CDR3 length equals 12 residues. Trimming took 3 bases from V and 10 from J; bases not matched to a gene: 2. The DNA of the CDR3 is TGTGCCAGCAGTTTTAGGACAGGGGAGCAGTTCTTC. Its protein is CASSFRTGEQFF.

In its sample, this clonotype was seen many times. The chain links TRBV2 to TRBJ2-3; D unclear. The CDR3 has 12 amino acids. Germline V gives CDR1 SNHLY, CDR2 FYNNEI. The ends were cut back, 3 bases at V and 4 bases at J, with 5 bases in the middle. For the CDR3, the DNA is TGTGCCAGCAGTGATCGGGCAGATACGCAGTATTTT. Translated: CASSDRADTQYF.

This clonotype was seen repeatedly, ten times or more. V is TRBV11-2 and J is TRBJ1-3; 7 bases align to TRBD1. This CDR3 has 14 amino acids. Germline V gene sequence: CDR1 SGHAT, CDR2 FQNNGV. V trimming: 5 bases; J trimming: 3 bases; junction bases outside the gene matches: 4. CDR3 DNA: TGTGCCAGCAGCGGCGGGACAGTTGGAAACACCATATATTTT. Residues: CASSGGTVGNTIYF.